One sample yielded the 3 T cell receptor beta chains listed below, sequenced in a study of cytomegalovirus exposure and HLA in healthy donors. Use of 60 Vbeta and 13 Jbeta primers characterized the PCR. Data came from immunoSEQ multiplex PCR; TCRdb stores just in-frame clones and leaves some out. In the table there are under 150,000 clones, roughly 80% of which are singletons. Sequencing was done on a sample of PBMCs. These receptors were collected from a man aged 25-45 years in good health and CMV-seronegative.

The CDR3 nucleotides are TGTGCCAGCAGCTTCCAGGAGGGAATGAGTAGCGGGGGCACCACAGATACGCAGTATTTT. As protein: CASSFQEGMSSGGTTDTQYF. The chain links TRBV21-1 to TRBJ2-3; the table gives TRBD2 as D, unverified against the DNA. TRBV21-1 is annotated as a pseudogene. The CDR3 spans 20 residues.

The chain carries TRBV4-3 and TRBJ1-2; 9 nucleotides align to TRBD1. The V segment lost 0 bases and the J segment 3 bases; nucleotides outside the gene matches: 5. Germline lookup yields CDR1 LGHNA and CDR2 YSLEER. This CDR3 contains 16 residues. The CDR3, as DNA: TGCGCCAGCAGCCAAGATTCGGGACAGGGCGACTATGGCTACACCTTC. Its translation is CASSQDSGQGDYGYTF.

This clone occurred a few times. The chain employs TRBV4-2 and TRBJ2-1; 8 nucleotides line up with TRBD2. Germline-derived CDR1 and CDR2 are LGHNA and YNFKEQ. V was pared by 0 bases and J by 0 bases, with 7 bases of the junction left unmatched. The CDR3 is made up of 18 amino acids. Here the CDR3 reads CASSQDWGTRDSYNEQFF. The CDR3 DNA reads as TGTGCCAGCAGCCAAGATTGGGGGACTAGGGACTCCTACAATGAGCAGTTCTTC.